The clone carrying this T cell receptor (beta chain) was observed a handful of times. Its antigen remains unknown. The data derive from a study of early T cells in non-severe SARS-CoV-2 infection. Study overall: Unpaired chains resulted from sequencing bulk RNA of unsorted whole blood.

The library protocol tagged individual cDNA molecules with unique molecular identifiers. TCRdb itself ran the 5' RACE reads through MiXCR, one entry per CDR3 protein. The data show 55,000 to 75,000 distinct CDR3 sequences, 6% to 8.5% seen once. The study, taken as a whole, reports: Private and CD4 specificities were missed by VDJdb matching, which favored anti-spike CD8 responses.

V lost 7 bases and J lost 3; bases outside the gene matches: 4. The CDR3 has 13 amino acids. This chain links TRBV12-3 or TRBV12-4 with TRBJ2-5, with 8 bases matching TRBD2. The sequence was collected from an adult who was a healthcare worker with PCR-confirmed SARS-CoV-2 infection or an uninfected control (not recorded which). What was sequenced was whole blood. CDR3 DNA sequence: TGTGCCAGCACCCAACTAGCGGAAGAGACCCAGTACTTC. Translating it yields CASTQLAEETQYF.